This passage covers 30 T cell receptor beta chains from one sample sequenced in a study of blood T cell repertoires in COVID-19. TCRdb's copy holds only in-frame clones and misses some; the assay was immunoSEQ multiplex PCR. The sample holds under 300,000 clones, around nine tenths seen once. The sequencing input was peripheral blood. Every receptor here comes from a man aged 25-45 years with COVID-19, enrolled during active disease.

V gene TRBV7-6 combines with J gene TRBJ1-1; tentatively, D is TRBD1 (5 bases). Germline V gene sequence: CDR1 SGHVS, CDR2 FNYEAQ. The V and J ends lost 2 bases and 0 bases respectively, with 13 bases between them. There are 16 residues in the CDR3. The CDR3, as DNA: TGTGCCAGCAGCTTATCGCAGGGCGAATTGAACACTGAAGCTTTCTTT. As protein: CASSLSQGELNTEAFF.

The J gene is TRBJ1-1, the V gene TRBV12-5; D not certain. Germline lookup yields CDR1 LGHNT and CDR2 FRNRAP. This CDR3 has 13 residues. The V and J ends lost 5 bases and 2 bases respectively, with 9 bases between them. CDR3 in amino acids: CASGKTVNTEAFF. The CDR3 DNA reads as TGTGCTAGTGGTAAAACGGTTAACACTGAAGCTTTCTTT.

This clone came up a few times. CDR3 amino acids: CASSISGTGGEQYF. In DNA, the CDR3 is TGTGCCAGTAGTATATCCGGGACAGGTGGCGAGCAGTACTTC. V is TRBV19 and J is TRBJ2-7, with 8 bases that match TRBD1. CDR1 is LNHDA and CDR2 is SQIVND in the germline V gene (reference sequence). The ends lost 2 bases at V and 6 bases at J; junction bases unmatched: 6. The CDR3 contains 14 residues.

The V and J genes are TRBV29-1 and TRBJ1-2; no clear D. Deletions cut 4 bases from V and 1 base from J, with 10 bases between. From germline, CDR1 is SQVTM and CDR2 ANQGSEA. The CDR3 sequence is 13 residues long. CDR3 in DNA: TGCAGCGTTGCAGGCCAGATTAACTATGGCTACACCTTC. It codes for CSVAGQINYGYTF.

The V call is TRBV4-1, the J call TRBJ1-1, with D unclear. V shed 2 bases and J shed 1 base, with 20 bases lying between them. Germline lookup yields CDR1 MGHRA and CDR2 YSYEKL. The CDR3 runs 18 residues. The CDR3 DNA follows: TGCGCCAGCAGCCAACGAGATGCCGATGTTGGGAGGAACACTGAAGCTTTCTTT. Its translation: CASSQRDADVGRNTEAFF.

This chain connects TRBV10-3 to TRBJ1-2; 7 positions match TRBD1. Per germline, CDR1 ENHRY and CDR2 SYGVKD. The CDR3 totals 16 residues. With V trimmed by 6 bases and J by 6 bases, 16 bases remained unmatched. The CDR3 region is CAIRSSMTGTIDGYTF. The CDR3 DNA reads as TGTGCCATCAGGAGTTCGATGACAGGGACAATAGATGGCTACACCTTC.

This rearrangement joins TRBV6-5 to TRBJ1-2, with 7 bases matching TRBD1. J gave up 0 bases and V 6 bases, and 7 bases lay outside the gene matches. The CDR3 runs 15 residues. The germline V gene has CDR1 MNHEY and CDR2 SVGAGI. The CDR3 DNA reads as TGTGCCAGCAGCACGGGACAGCGAACTAACTATGGCTACACCTTC. Amino acids: CASSTGQRTNYGYTF.

The chain uses TRBV5-1 and TRBJ2-5; 9 bases are a match to TRBD1. The V segment lost 4 bases and the J segment 5 bases; nucleotides outside the gene matches: 6. Germline assignment: CDR1 SGHRS and CDR2 YFSETQ. The CDR3 contains 14 residues. CDR3 in amino acids: CASSARTGEETQYF. The DNA for the CDR3 is TGCGCCAGCAGCGCCCGGACAGGGGAGGAGACCCAGTACTTC.

The rearrangement links TRBV7-3 to TRBJ2-7; no clear D gene. CDR1 SGHTA and CDR2 FQGTGA come from the germline V gene. Trimming removed 5 bases from V and 6 bases from J, with 17 bases in between. This CDR3 contains 14 residues. Written as DNA, the CDR3 is TGTGCCAGCAGCCAAACGTTAGCAGCGAGCGAGCAGTACTTC. As protein: CASSQTLAASEQYF.

A single count supports this clone. The chain recombines TRBV3-1 (or the pseudogene TRBV3-2) with TRBJ2-1; D is undetermined. Trimming took off 0 bases at V and 15 bases at J, with 15 bases between the two ends. Looked up from germline, CDR1 is LGHDT and CDR2 is YNNKEL (reference sequence). The CDR3 covers 13 residues. CDR3 region: CASSQDRRTPGFF. CDR3 DNA sequence: TGTGCCAGCAGCCAAGATCGGCGCACCCCGGGGTTCTTC.

V usage is TRBV3-1 (or the pseudogene TRBV3-2) and J usage is TRBJ1-1; 7 bases line up with TRBD1. From germline, CDR1 is LGHDT and CDR2 YNNKEL (reference sequence). Trimming at V came to 4 bases and at J to 5 bases, leaving 7 bases not matched to a gene. CDR3 length: 14 amino acids. The CDR3 is CASSLRQGVTEAFF. In nucleotides, the CDR3 is TGTGCCAGCAGCCTCCGCCAGGGGGTAACTGAAGCTTTCTTT.

This clone appeared a few times. The chain carries TRBV5-1 and TRBJ1-2; D may be TRBD1 (6 bases). This CDR3 has 13 residues. The germline V gene encodes CDR1 SGHRS and CDR2 YFSETQ. Trimming shortened V by 4 bases and J by 4 bases, and 11 bases separated the two germline ends. This CDR3 reads CASSPRTVYGYTF. In DNA, the CDR3 is TGCGCCAGCAGCCCGAGGACAGTCTATGGCTACACCTTC.

This chain uses TRBV29-1 with TRBJ1-1; D perhaps matches TRBD1 (5 bases). This CDR3 has 14 amino acids. Trimming removed 3 bases from V and 0 bases from J, with 11 bases in between. Looked up from germline, CDR1 is SQVTM and CDR2 is ANQGSEA. The chain's CDR3 is CSVETWGMNTEAFF. The CDR3 DNA reads as TGCAGCGTTGAGACCTGGGGCATGAACACTGAAGCTTTCTTT.

V and J are TRBV24-1 and TRBJ2-3; the match to TRBD2 covers 13 bases. CDR1 is KGHDR and CDR2 is SFDVKD in the germline V gene. V shed 4 bases and J 2 bases; nucleotides not matched to a gene: 2. CDR3 length: 16 residues. The CDR3 spells CATSEGLAGPTDTQYF. Written as DNA, the CDR3 is TGTGCCACCAGTGAGGGACTAGCGGGGCCCACAGATACGCAGTATTTT.

This clone appeared once. This rearrangement joins TRBV6-5 to TRBJ1-1, with D possibly being TRBD1 (6 bases). CDR1 and CDR2 from the germline V gene are MNHEY and SVGAGI. The CDR3 loop spans 13 amino acids. V dropped 7 bases and J dropped 3 bases, with 12 bases sitting between them. The CDR3 sequence is CASTGQFDTEAFF. The CDR3 coding sequence is TGTGCCAGCACAGGACAGTTTGACACTGAAGCTTTCTTT.

The chain links TRBV7-7 to TRBJ2-5; perhaps TRBD1 as D (7 bases). Germline V gene lookup returns CDR1 SSHAT and CDR2 FNYEAQ (reference sequence). Trimming removed 5 bases from V and 2 bases from J, with 18 bases in between. The CDR3 length is 16 residues. The CDR3 protein is CASSPRGMAGQETQYF. The CDR3 coding sequence is TGTGCCAGCAGCCCCAGGGGGATGGCGGGGCAAGAGACCCAGTACTTC.

The chain joins TRBV3-1 (or the pseudogene TRBV3-2) to TRBJ1-6, with TRBD1 matching 8 bases. The CDR3 spans 16 residues. CDR1 and CDR2 from the germline V gene are LGHDT and YNNKEL (reference sequence). After removal of 4 bases from V and 8 bases from J, the junction contained 10 bases not matched to a gene. CDR3 sequence reads: CASSRSTGGGDSPLHF. The DNA for the CDR3 is TGTGCCAGCAGCCGATCAACAGGGGGTGGGGATTCACCCCTCCACTTT.

This chain uses TRBV20-1 with TRBJ2-7; D may be TRBD1 (6 bases). V lost 3 bases and J 0 bases, leaving 12 bases between the germline ends. The CDR3 sequence is 14 residues long. Germline CDR1 is DFQATT and CDR2 is SNEGSKA (reference sequence). For the CDR3, the DNA is TGCAGTGCTAGTATTACAGGGCCCTCCTACGAGCAGTACTTC. Its translation: CSASITGPSYEQYF.

This chain connects TRBV19 to TRBJ2-7; 9 bases align to TRBD2. CDR3 length equals 15 residues. The V and J ends lost 4 bases and 0 bases, in that order; junction bases with no gene match: 4. The germline V gene has CDR1 LNHDA and CDR2 SQIVND (reference sequence). CDR3 in DNA: TGTGCCAGTAGTAGGGGACTAGCCCACTCCTACGAGCAGTACTTC. Amino acid sequence: CASSRGLAHSYEQYF. Drawing the rest from reference TRBV19 and TRBJ2-7, the complete variable domain is DGGITQSPKYLFRKEGQNVTLSCEQNLNHDAMYWYRQDPGQGLRLIYYSQIVNDFQKGDIAEGYSVSREKKESFPLTVTSAQKNPTAFYLCASSRGLAHSYEQYFGPGTRLTVT.

The chain carries TRBV11-2 and TRBJ1-3; the D is unclear. Trimming removed 0 bases at V and 0 bases at J, with 3 bases between. Germline V gene data show CDR1 as SGHAT and CDR2 as FQNNGV. The CDR3 length is 14 residues. The CDR3: CASSLDHSGNTIYF. The CDR3, as DNA: TGTGCCAGCAGCTTAGATCACTCTGGAAACACCATATATTTT.

The genes are TRBV6-1 and TRBJ1-2; 11 bases agree with TRBD1. J lost 3 bases, V lost 6 bases, and 15 bases had no gene match. This CDR3 comprises 18 residues. Germline V gene lookup returns CDR1 MNHNS and CDR2 SASEGT. The CDR3 nucleotides read TGTGCCAGCAGAGAAAGGTGGGACAGGGGGTCTCTCTACTATGGCTACACCTTC. Translating gives CASRERWDRGSLYYGYTF.

V gene TRBV18 combines with J gene TRBJ2-7, with 10 bases matching TRBD2. The CDR3 has 17 amino acids. The J segment lost 5 bases and the V segment lost 2 bases, leaving 12 bases of the junction unmatched. The germline gives CDR1 KGHSH, CDR2 LQKENI. CDR3 residues: CASSPASLAGVRNEQYF. CDR3 nucleotides: TGTGCCAGCTCACCAGCATCCCTAGCGGGGGTGCGGAACGAGCAGTACTTC.

The V gene is TRBV5-4, the J gene TRBJ1-3; possibly TRBD1 for D (6 bases). The CDR3 is 14 residues long. With 4 bases removed from V and 2 bases from J, the gap between germline ends came to 10 bases. CDR1 and CDR2 (germline): SGHNT, YYREEE (reference sequence). The CDR3 DNA reads TGTGCCAGCAGCGGCACAGGGACTGGAAACACCATATATTTT. It specifies CASSGTGTGNTIYF.

V gene TRBV18 combines with J gene TRBJ1-2; 10 bases fit TRBD1. From germline, CDR1 is KGHSH and CDR2 LQKENI. After removal of 6 bases from V and 6 bases from J, the junction contained 7 bases not matched to a gene. The CDR3 totals 14 residues. CDR3 in DNA: TGTGCCAGCTCTCGGGACAGGGGAGACGATGGCTACACCTTC. Translated, it gives CASSRDRGDDGYTF.

The genes are TRBV19 and TRBJ2-7; 10 bases agree with TRBD1. This CDR3 spans 13 amino acids. V gave up 5 bases and J gave up 10 bases; unmatched junction bases: 8. From germline, CDR1 is LNHDA and CDR2 SQIVND (reference sequence). In DNA, the CDR3 is TGTGCCAGTAGTGTCGGACAGGGGGAAAGCCAGTACTTC. Residues: CASSVGQGESQYF.

This clone occurred once. This chain uses TRBV2 with TRBJ1-2, with 7 bases fitting TRBD1. CDR3 length: 14 amino acids. Trimming took 2 bases from V and 12 from J; bases not matched to a gene: 12. Germline V gene data show CDR1 as SNHLY and CDR2 as FYNNEI. The CDR3 loop reads CASSEWGQGGPNTF. The CDR3 bases are TGTGCCAGCAGTGAATGGGGCCAGGGGGGTCCTAACACCTTC.

The chain uses TRBV9 and TRBJ1-3; the D gene is possibly TRBD1 (5 bases). V gave up 2 bases and J gave up 3 bases, with 12 bases separating them. The CDR3 spans 15 residues. The germline V gene encodes CDR1 SGDLS and CDR2 YYNGEE. CDR3 region: CASSVGGTVGNTIYF. The CDR3 coding sequence is TGTGCCAGCAGCGTGGGGGGTACGGTTGGAAACACCATATATTTT.

V gene TRBV6-6 combines with J gene TRBJ2-3; tentative D call: TRBD1 (6 bases). CDR1 and CDR2 from the germline V gene are MNHNY and SVGAGI (reference sequence). The germline V and J ends were trimmed by 6 bases and 4 bases, with 20 bases remaining between them. The CDR3 contains 16 residues. The CDR3 spells CASSGIQGSVPDTQYF. Here the CDR3 DNA reads TGTGCCAGCAGCGGTATACAGGGTTCTGTCCCAGATACGCAGTATTTT.

The chain recombines TRBV4-1 with TRBJ1-6, with 7 bases identical to TRBD1. Germline assignment: CDR1 MGHRA and CDR2 YSYEKL. The V and J ends lost 3 bases and 0 bases, in that order; junction bases with no gene match: 5. The CDR3 runs 17 residues. Here the CDR3 reads CASSHPDRSSYNSPLHF. The DNA for the CDR3 is TGCGCCAGCAGCCACCCGGACAGGAGCTCCTATAATTCACCCCTCCACTTT.

The chain couples TRBV7-8 to TRBJ2-5, with 7 positions matching TRBD1. The V gene's germline CDR1 is SGHVS and CDR2 FQNEAQ. This CDR3 has 12 amino acids. V shed 5 bases, J shed 9 bases, and the junction held 6 bases outside the gene matches. The CDR3 DNA reads TGTGCCAGCAGCCGCGCCCAGGGGGCCCAGTACTTC. Its translation is CASSRAQGAQYF.